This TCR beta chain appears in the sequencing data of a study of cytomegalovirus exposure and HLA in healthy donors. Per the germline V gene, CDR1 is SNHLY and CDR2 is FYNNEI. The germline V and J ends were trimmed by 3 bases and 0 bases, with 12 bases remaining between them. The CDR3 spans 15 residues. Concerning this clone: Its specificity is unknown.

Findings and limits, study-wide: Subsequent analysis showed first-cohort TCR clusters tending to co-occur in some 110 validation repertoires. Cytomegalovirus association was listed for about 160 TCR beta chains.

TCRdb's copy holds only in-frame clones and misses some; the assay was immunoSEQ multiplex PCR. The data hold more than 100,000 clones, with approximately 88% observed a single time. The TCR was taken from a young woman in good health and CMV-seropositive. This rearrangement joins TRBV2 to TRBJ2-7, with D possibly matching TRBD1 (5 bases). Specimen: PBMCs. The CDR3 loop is CASSDRVGLSYEQYF. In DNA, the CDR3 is TGTGCCAGCAGTGACAGGGTGGGCCTCTCCTACGAGCAGTACTTC.